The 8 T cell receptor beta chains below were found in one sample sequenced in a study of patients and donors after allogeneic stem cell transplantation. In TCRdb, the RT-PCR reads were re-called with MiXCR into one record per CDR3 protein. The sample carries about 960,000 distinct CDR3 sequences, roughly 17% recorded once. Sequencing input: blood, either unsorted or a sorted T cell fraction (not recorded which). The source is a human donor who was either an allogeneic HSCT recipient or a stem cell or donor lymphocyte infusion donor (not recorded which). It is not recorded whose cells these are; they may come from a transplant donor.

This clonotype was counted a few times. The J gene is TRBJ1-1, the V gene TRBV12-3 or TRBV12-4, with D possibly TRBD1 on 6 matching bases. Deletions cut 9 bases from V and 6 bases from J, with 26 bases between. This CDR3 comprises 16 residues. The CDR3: CASSPTTGKGQAEAFF. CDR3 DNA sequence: TGTGCCAGTTCACCCACTACAGGGAAGGGCCAGGCTGAAGCTTTCTTT.

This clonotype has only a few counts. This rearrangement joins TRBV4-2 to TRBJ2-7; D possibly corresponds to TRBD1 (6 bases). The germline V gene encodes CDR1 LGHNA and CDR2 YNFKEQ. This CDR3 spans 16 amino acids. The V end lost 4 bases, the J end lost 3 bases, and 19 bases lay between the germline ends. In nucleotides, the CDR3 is TGTGCCAGCAGCCTCCGCCTTGGGGGCGGCGGCTACGAGCAGTACTTC. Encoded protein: CASSLRLGGGGYEQYF.

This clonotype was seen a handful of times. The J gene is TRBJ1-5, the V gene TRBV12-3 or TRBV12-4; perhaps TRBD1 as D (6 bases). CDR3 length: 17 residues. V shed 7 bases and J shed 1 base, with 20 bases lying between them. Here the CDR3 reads CASTPTGGGSSNQPQHF. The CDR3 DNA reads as TGTGCCAGCACACCGACAGGTGGGGGGTCGAGCAATCAGCCCCAGCATTTT.

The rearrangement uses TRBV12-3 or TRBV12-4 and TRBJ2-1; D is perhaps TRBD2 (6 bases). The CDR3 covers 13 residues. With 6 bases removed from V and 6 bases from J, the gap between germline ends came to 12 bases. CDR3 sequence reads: CASSRLVGNEQFF. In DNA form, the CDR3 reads TGTGCCAGCAGCCGACTAGTAGGCAATGAGCAGTTCTTC.

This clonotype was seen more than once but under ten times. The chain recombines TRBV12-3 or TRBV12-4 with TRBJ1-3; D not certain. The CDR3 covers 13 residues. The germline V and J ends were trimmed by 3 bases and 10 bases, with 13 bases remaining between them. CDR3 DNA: TGTGCCAGCAGTTTTAGGGTCGGTTCTACCATATATTTT. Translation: CASSFRVGSTIYF.

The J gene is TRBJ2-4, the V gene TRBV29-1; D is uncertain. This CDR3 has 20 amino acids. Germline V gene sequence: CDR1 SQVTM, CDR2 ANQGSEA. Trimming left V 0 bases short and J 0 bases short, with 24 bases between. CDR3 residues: CSVEETVLAASSLAKNIQYF. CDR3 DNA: TGCAGCGTTGAAGAAACTGTTTTGGCGGCGTCGTCACTAGCCAAAAACATTCAGTACTTC.

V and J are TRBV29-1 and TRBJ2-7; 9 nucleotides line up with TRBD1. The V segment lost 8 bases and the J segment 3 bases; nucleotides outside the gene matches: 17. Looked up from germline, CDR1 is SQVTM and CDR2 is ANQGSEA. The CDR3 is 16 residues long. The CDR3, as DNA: TGCAGCACCTTGGCCTCCGTAAGACAGGGGGGCTACGAGCAGTACTTC. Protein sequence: CSTLASVRQGGYEQYF.

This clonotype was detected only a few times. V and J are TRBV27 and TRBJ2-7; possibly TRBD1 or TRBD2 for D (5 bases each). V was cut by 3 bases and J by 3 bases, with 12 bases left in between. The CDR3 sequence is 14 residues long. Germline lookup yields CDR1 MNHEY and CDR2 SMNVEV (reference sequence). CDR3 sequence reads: CASSFGGLGYEQYF. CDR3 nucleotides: TGTGCCAGCAGTTTTGGGGGTTTAGGCTACGAGCAGTACTTC.